Shown below are 5 T cell receptor beta chains from a single sample sequenced in a study of shared clonotypes between healthy human individuals. The naive CD8 fraction comprised CD45RO-negative cells positively selected for CCR7 and excluded terminally differentiated effector memory CD45RA+ cells. Assay used: immunoSEQ multiplex PCR; TCRdb lists only in-frame clones, some missing. Among around 2,000,000 clones listed, 93% were seen once. What was sequenced was naive CD8+ T cells from PBMCs. These receptors came from a man between 18 and 29 years old in good health. Some clones in this sample may be carry-over from other donors' samples.

The chain couples TRBV11-2 to TRBJ2-5, with D unresolved. This CDR3 region has 13 residues. V was trimmed by 5 bases and J by 1 base, leaving 8 bases between them. Per the germline V gene, CDR1 is SGHAT and CDR2 is FQNNGV. The CDR3 nucleotides are TGTGCCAGCAGCCAGTGGATCCAAGAGACCCAGTACTTC. It codes for CASSQWIQETQYF. The whole variable domain, filled in from reference TRBV11-2 and TRBJ2-5, reads EAGVAQSPRYKIIEKRQSVAFWCNPISGHATLYWYQQILGQGPKLLIQFQNNGVVDDSQLPKDRFSAERLKGVDSTLKIQPAKLEDSAVYLCASSQWIQETQYFGPGTRLLVL.

V is TRBV29-1 and J is TRBJ2-2, with 9 positions matching TRBD2. This CDR3 comprises 13 residues. The junction had 4 bases not matched to a gene; V was cut back by 5 bases and J by 6 bases. CDR1 and CDR2 from the germline V gene are SQVTM and ANQGSEA. DNA for the CDR3: TGCAGCGTTAACTTAGCGGGAGCCGGGGAGCTGTTTTTT. Protein product: CSVNLAGAGELFF.

J is TRBJ2-1 and V is TRBV4-1, with D unclear. CDR1 MGHRA and CDR2 YSYEKL come from the germline V gene. V was clipped by 4 bases and J by 10 bases, with 8 bases between them. The CDR3 is made up of 11 amino acids. CDR3 sequence: CASSRRTEQFF. The CDR3, as DNA: TGCGCCAGCAGCCGCCGGACCGAGCAGTTCTTC.

The chain joins TRBV5-4 to TRBJ2-7; 8 nucleotides match TRBD2. The CDR3 loop spans 15 amino acids. J was trimmed by 7 bases and V by 5 bases; bases with no gene match: 14. The V gene's germline CDR1 is SGHNT and CDR2 YYREEE (reference sequence). CDR3: CASRPWTSRPGEQYF. As DNA, the CDR3 is TGTGCCAGCAGGCCCTGGACTAGCCGCCCCGGGGAGCAGTACTTC.

The rearrangement links TRBV19 to TRBJ2-6; TRBD1 matches at 7 bases. The CDR3 totals 17 residues. CDR1 and CDR2 (germline): LNHDA, SQIVND (reference sequence). Trimming cost V 5 bases and J 8 bases; bases outside gene matches: 15. The CDR3 DNA follows: TGTGCCAGTAGTGTGTTTGGAGGACAGGCCTTTCCCAACGTCCTGACTTTC. This codes for CASSVFGGQAFPNVLTF.